Given below is one T cell receptor beta chain in context. Its antigen target is currently unknown. No much larger clone is present one base from it, and per-base qualities are unavailable. The trial excluded patients who had a history of autoimmune disease or were on systemic immunosuppression. In every dose cohort, peripheral blood was drawn for TCR sequencing at baseline, cycle 4 day 1, and cycle 7 day 1. Samples were obtained from an open-label, multicenter, first-in-human phase I dose-escalation trial of ivuxolimab. Adults with locally advanced or metastatic head and neck squamous cell, hepatocellular, melanoma or renal cell carcinoma were enrolled in the trial. Before TCR sequencing, CD4+ T cells and CD8+ T cells from peripheral blood were sorted into separate populations. For sequencing of the TCRbeta CDR3 region, genomic DNA was extracted from the sorted cells. The immunoSEQ Assay was used to sequence the TCRbeta CDR3 regions. This immuneACCESS table, as held by TCRdb, lists in-frame sequences with V and J called but not all clones. Of the missing ones, under half trace to an unresolved V gene in checked studies; the others have no known cause. The sample profile shows some 70,000 clones; about 92% of them were found once. The biggest ten clones account for 1% to 1.2% of the sample.

V loses 1 base, J loses 9 bases, and the germline ends lie 9 bases apart. The CDR3 goes from the cysteine to the phenylalanine over 12 residues. Only CDR3 DNA is held: 36 bases, read in frame from base 1. In the germline V gene, CDR1 corresponds to MNHEY and CDR2 to SVGAGI. These data belong to a study of OX40 agonist ivuxolimab in advanced cancers. In the study overall: Ivuxolimab was a fully human IgG2 agonistic monoclonal antibody targeting the costimulatory receptor OX40 (CD134). The point of sequencing TCRbeta in the periphery was to test whether ivuxolimab changed TCR sequence diversity and drove clonal T-cell expansion. A male proportion of 70% to 90% and a mean age of approximately 62 years, ranging from 23 to 79, were recorded for the dose-escalation cohort. Partial responses were achieved by three dose-escalation patients, of whom one had hepatocellular carcinoma and two had cutaneous melanoma. Patients were allowed to have had prior anti-PD-1, anti-PD-L1 or anti-CTLA-4 therapy, and 40% to 45% of the dose-escalation patients had been treated with checkpoint inhibitors. Of the 50 to 55 patients in dose escalation, some 20 had hepatocellular carcinoma, about 15 had melanoma, 9 had renal cell carcinoma and 9 had head and neck cancer. The paper describes the monotherapy dose-escalation part (N ≈ 52 patients) of the phase I trial of ivuxolimab. Intravenous ivuxolimab was administered to patients every 2 weeks at six dose levels: 0.01, 0.1, 0.3, 1.5, 3 and 10 mg/kg.

General study outcomes and caveats: After ivuxolimab, CD8+ T cells had more expanded clones than CD4+ T cells on average. Low levels of normalized T-cell clonal expansion were also seen in some patients who did not respond. Partial responders in the 0.1-3.0 mg/kg groups had among the lowest normalized peripheral clonal expansion, especially among CD8+ T cells. The antigen specificity of the peripheral T cells that underwent clonal expansion was not determined. At doses of 0.1 to 3.0 mg/kg, clonal expansion of both CD4+ and CD8+ T cells in blood was seen between baseline and week 6.

The origin of this receptor is an adult with an advanced solid tumor such as melanoma, head and neck, liver or kidney cancer. The rearrangement combines TRBV6-5 with TRBJ1-2, with no reliable assignment of the D segment. Sequencing used CD4+ or CD8+ T cells sorted from blood, obtained in a trial of the OX40 agonist ivuxolimab. The CDR3 protein is CASSYFMGSYTF. The sequenced DNA is TGTGCCAGCAGTTACTTTATGGGTAGCTACACCTTC.